The present T cell receptor beta chain was sequenced within a study of T cell responses to AZD1222 COVID-19 vaccine. General study findings and limits: Clonal diversity was possibly underestimated; the donors were predominantly white British and more often female.

Regarding this clone: Its antigen is unknown.

The CDR3 runs 15 residues. V lost 8 bases to trimming and J lost 1 base, with 14 bases between them. Germline assignment: CDR1 MNHNY and CDR2 SVGAGI (reference sequence). Libraries were prepared by immunoSEQ multiplex PCR; TCRdb keeps only in-frame clonotypes and omits some of them. The data contain under 150,000 clones, roughly 93% of them singletons. V and J are TRBV6-6 and TRBJ2-2, with D perhaps TRBD2 (6 bases). This specimen consisted of peripheral blood, obtained 28 days after the second AZD1222 dose. The receptor was isolated from an adult who received the AZD1222 COVID-19 vaccine. CDR3 loop: CASFQEGVNTGELFF. The CDR3 DNA reads TGTGCCAGCTTCCAGGAGGGTGTGAACACCGGGGAGCTGTTTTTT.